A single sample gave rise to the 21 T cell receptor beta chains below, sequenced in a study of T cell clonality in common variable immunodeficiency. These receptors' targets are unknown. Study-wide results and caveats: Common variable immunodeficiency TCR beta sequences reportedly had fewer deletions and N-nucleotide insertions.

The repertoire was sequenced with immunoSEQ multiplex PCR; TCRdb's copy has only in-frame clones and lacks some. The sample contains 4,000 to 6,500 clones, none of them singletons. Sequenced sample: peripheral blood mononuclear cells. These receptors all come from a human donor with common variable immunodeficiency.

This clone was counted a few times. The read terminates 3 residues before the CDR3 end, so the remaining end is supplied by the germline J gene. The chain is built from TRBV19 and TRBJ2-6, with 10 bases identical to TRBD1. Germline V gene sequence: CDR1 LNHDA, CDR2 SQIVND (reference sequence). After removal of 7 bases from V and 0 bases from J, the junction contained 6 bases not matched to a gene. The CDR3 is made up of 17 amino acids. The CDR3 spells CASKSTGGHSGANVLTF. Partial CDR3 DNA: TGTGCCAGTAAATCGACAGGGGGCCACTCTGGGGCCAACGTC.

This clone showed up just a few times. Read coverage stops 3 residues before the CDR3 terminus; the germline J gene supplies the remainder. The J gene is TRBJ2-7, the V gene TRBV20-1; TRBD2 aligns across 8 bases. Germline values: CDR1 DFQATT, CDR2 SNEGSKA (reference sequence). The CDR3 is 15 residues long. V was clipped by 5 bases and J by 1 base; unmatched bases: 10. The CDR3 reads CSAHSGEGRSYEQYF. Partial CDR3 DNA: TGCAGTGCTCATAGCGGGGAGGGTAGGTCCTACGAG.

By share of the sample, this clone is large. The read gets to within 3 residues of the CDR3 end, and the germline J gene fills in the rest. The chain links TRBV7-2 to TRBJ2-7; 10 bases are a match to TRBD1. The CDR3 extends over 15 amino acids. Trimming removed 1 base from V and 5 bases from J; junction bases left unmatched: 5. Germline V CDR1 and CDR2: SGHTA, FQGNSA. The DNA read from the CDR3 is TGTGCCAGCAGCTTAGGTCCGGACAGGGGGAACGAG. It codes for CASSLGPDRGNE. The complete CDR3 reads CASSLGPDRGNEQYF. Full variable domain (remainder filled in from reference TRBV7-2 and TRBJ2-7): GAGVSQSPSNKVTEKGKDVELRCDPISGHTALYWYRQSLGQGLEFLIYFQGNSAPDKSGLPSDRFSAERTGGSVSTLTIQRTQQEDSAVYLCASSLGPDRGNEQYFGPGTRLTVT.

This clone was seen at least ten times. CDR3 in amino acids: CASSARVDSPLHF. CDR3 DNA (partial): TGTGCCAGCAGCGCCAGGGTTGATTCACCC. This chain connects TRBV11-2 to TRBJ1-6, with D perhaps TRBD1 (5 bases). The read finishes 3 residues shy of the CDR3 end, and the germline J gene is used to complete it. The germline V gene encodes CDR1 SGHAT and CDR2 FQNNGV. V lost 5 bases to trimming and J lost 8 bases, with 10 bases between them. This CDR3 contains 13 residues.

This clone has a count of ten or more. The sequence runs out 3 residues before the end of the CDR3; the remainder is reconstructed from the germline J gene. The J gene is TRBJ2-5, the V gene TRBV19; 8 bases fit TRBD2. V was clipped by 5 bases and J by 5 bases; unmatched bases: 4. The germline V gene has CDR1 LNHDA and CDR2 SQIVND (reference sequence). The CDR3 has 13 amino acids. The CDR3 region is CASSAGGWETQYF. CDR3 DNA (partial): TGTGCCAGTAGTGCGGGAGGCTGGGAGACC.

Points on this clone: The DNA ends 3 residues before the CDR3 does, and the rest of the CDR3 is filled in from the germline J gene. The J gene is TRBJ2-7, the V gene TRBV6-2 or TRBV6-3; 7 bases line up with TRBD1. CDR1 is MNHEY and CDR2 is SVGEGT in the germline V gene. The length of the CDR3 is 14 residues. J was trimmed by 3 bases and V by 4 bases; bases with no gene match: 6. The covered CDR3 bases are TGTGCCAGCAGTTCGGACAGGTTTGACTACGAG. Translating it yields CASSSDRFDYE. The whole CDR3 protein reads CASSSDRFDYEQYF.

There are many counts of this clone. The missing CDR3 end, 3 residues past where the read stops, is filled in from the germline J gene. This chain links TRBV10-2 with TRBJ1-1; 8 bases map to TRBD1. The junction had 11 bases not matched to a gene; V was cut back by 5 bases and J by 0 bases. The CDR3 is 17 residues long. The germline V gene has CDR1 WSHSY and CDR2 SAAADI. This chain's CDR3 is CASSSGGKRNVNTEAFF. CDR3 DNA, as far as it was read: TGCGCCAGCAGTTCAGGGGGCAAAAGGAATGTGAACACTGAA.

This clone was counted many times. The read terminates 3 residues ahead of where the CDR3 ends, so the germline J gene completes it. The chain is built from TRBV29-1 and TRBJ2-7; D is uncertain. V lost 6 bases, J lost 2 bases, and 11 bases lay in between. The CDR3 totals 12 residues. Germline V gene data show CDR1 as SQVTM and CDR2 as ANQGSEA. The CDR3 bases that were read are TGCAGCGTAAGACTTGAGACCTACGAG. Protein sequence: CSVRLETYE. The whole CDR3 protein reads CSVRLETYEQYF.

This clone has only a few counts. The read terminates 3 residues ahead of where the CDR3 ends, so the germline J gene completes it. The chain couples TRBV5-5 to TRBJ2-7, with TRBD1 identical over 11 bases. Germline lookup yields CDR1 SGHKS and CDR2 YYEKEE (reference sequence). This CDR3 is 14 amino acids long. V shed 7 bases, J shed 1 base, and the junction held 4 bases outside the gene matches. The sequenced part of the CDR3 DNA is TGTGCCAGCGGACAGGGGGCATCATCCTACGAG. Encoded protein: CASGQGASSYE. The complete CDR3 reads CASGQGASSYEQYF.

This clone was seen a handful of times. The missing CDR3 end, 3 residues past where the read stops, is filled in from the germline J gene. J is TRBJ1-1 and V is TRBV6-1, with unresolved D. The CDR3 contains 11 residues. Per germline, CDR1 MNHNS and CDR2 SASEGT. The DNA read from the CDR3 is TGTGCCAGCAGTGAAGGGCGGGGT. Its protein is CASSEGRG. The entire CDR3 is CASSEGRGAFF.

This clone was detected many times. With the read ending 3 residues before the CDR3 end, the germline J gene is used to fill in that end. V usage is TRBV6-1 and J usage is TRBJ2-7, with TRBD1 matching over 9 bases. The CDR3 runs 16 residues. V lost 4 bases and J lost 3; bases outside the gene matches: 10. Germline assignment: CDR1 MNHNS and CDR2 SASEGT. The covered CDR3 bases are TGTGCCAGCAGTGCAGACCTGGGACAGGGAGGCTACGAG. The encoded protein is CASSADLGQGGYE. The entire CDR3 protein is CASSADLGQGGYEQYF.

This clone was observed a few times. The read stops 3 residues short of the end of the CDR3; the missing end is completed from the germline J gene. V and J are TRBV19 and TRBJ1-3; D is possibly TRBD1 (5 bases). The CDR3 loop spans 15 amino acids. V lost 5 bases and J lost 4, with 15 bases in between. Germline CDR1 reads LNHDA; CDR2 reads SQIVND (reference sequence). Incomplete CDR3 DNA: TGTGCCAGTAGTTACAGGAGAATGAGCGGAAACACC. Protein sequence: CASSYRRMSGNT. Given in full, the CDR3 is CASSYRRMSGNTIYF.

This clone has more than one count but fewer than ten. The DNA ends 3 residues before the CDR3 does, and the rest of the CDR3 is filled in from the germline J gene. The gene calls are TRBV6-2 or TRBV6-3 and TRBJ2-7; D call uncertain. The ends were cut back, 5 bases at V and 4 bases at J, with 21 bases in the middle. Germline assignment: CDR1 MNHEY and CDR2 SVGEGT. The CDR3 is 16 residues long. The CDR3 DNA, read in part, is TGTGCCAGCAGTCCACCGGCGTACGGGTCGATGTACGAG. It yields the protein CASSPPAYGSMYE. The full CDR3 reads CASSPPAYGSMYEQYF.

The covered CDR3 bases are TGTGCCAGCTCACCACAAGCGGGAGTGAGGAAGACC. Its translation: CASSPQAGVRKT. The CDR3, in full, reads CASSPQAGVRKTQYF. The rearrangement links TRBV18 to TRBJ2-5; 8 bases are a match to TRBD2. The sequenced fragment ends 3 residues before the CDR3 boundary, so the rest is inferred from the germline J gene. The CDR3 extends over 15 amino acids. V trimming: 1 base; J trimming: 6 bases; junction bases outside the gene matches: 7. Germline CDR1 and CDR2: KGHSH and LQKENI.

As to this clone: From the germline J gene comes the end of the CDR3, since the read stops 3 residues before it. This chain joins TRBV5-1 and TRBJ2-5; perhaps TRBD1 as D (5 bases). Trimming shortened V by 2 bases and J by 3 bases, and 14 bases separated the two germline ends. Germline lookup yields CDR1 SGHRS and CDR2 YFSETQ. The CDR3 has 15 amino acids. The sequenced part of the CDR3 DNA is TGCGCCAGCAGCTTAGGGGCAGAGGCGAAAGAGACC. Its translation is CASSLGAEAKET. The entire CDR3 protein is CASSLGAEAKETQYF.

As regards this clone: The read halts 3 residues ahead of the CDR3 end, with the missing end drawn from the germline J gene. This chain uses TRBV18 with TRBJ2-7; D call uncertain. The germline V gene encodes CDR1 KGHSH and CDR2 LQKENI. The V gene lost 3 bases and the J gene lost 1 base, with 10 bases spanning the gap. This CDR3 has 14 residues. Partial CDR3 DNA: TGTGCCAGCTCACCCGACACCGGTTCCTACGAG. Its translation is CASSPDTGSYE. The whole CDR3 is CASSPDTGSYEQYF.

This clone is categorized as medium-sized. The CDR3 extends 3 residues past the end of the read, so its final part is completed from the germline J gene. This rearrangement joins TRBV27 to TRBJ2-4, with a weak D call TRBD2 (7 bases). V was trimmed by 0 bases and J by 9 bases, leaving 9 bases between them. Germline V CDR1 and CDR2: MNHEY, SMNVEV (reference sequence). This CDR3 has 13 amino acids. CDR3 DNA, as far as it was read: TGTGCCAGCAGTTTATCGGGGGGGCTCATT. This codes for CASSLSGGLI. The CDR3, in full, reads CASSLSGGLIQYF.

The CDR3 region is CASSHPDRGLYGYTF. The part of the CDR3 DNA that was read is TGTGCCAGCTCACATCCGGACAGGGGACTCTATGGC. The genes are TRBV18 and TRBJ1-2; 9 bases map to TRBD1. The read comes to an end 3 residues before the CDR3 does, leaving the germline J gene to fill in the end. The trim removed 4 bases at V and 4 bases at J, leaving 7 bases unmatched. The CDR3 has 15 amino acids. Germline CDR1 KGHSH, CDR2 LQKENI.

Sample share makes this clone medium-sized. The read ends 3 residues shy of where the CDR3 ends; the end is completed using the germline J gene. The chain combines TRBV29-1 with TRBJ1-2; D possibly corresponds to TRBD1 (6 bases). The CDR3 spans 13 residues. Germline values: CDR1 SQVTM, CDR2 ANQGSEA. CDR3 DNA, as far as it was read: TGCAGCGGAAAAGGACAGCTCAATCTATTG. Translating it yields CSGKGQLNLL. The entire CDR3 protein is CSGKGQLNLLYTF.

The table lists this clone with many counts. The read ends 3 residues before the CDR3 terminus; that terminus is restored from the germline J gene. The V gene is TRBV9, the J gene TRBJ2-1; D uncertain. CDR1 and CDR2 from the germline V gene are SGDLS and YYNGEE. CDR3 size: 15 residues. V was pared by 0 bases and J by 3 bases, with 10 bases between. CDR3 in amino acids: CASSVDPLDYNEQFF. The covered CDR3 bases are TGTGCCAGCAGCGTAGACCCCCTAGACTACAATGAG.

This clone was seen repeatedly, ten times or more. The observed sequence ends 3 residues before the CDR3 terminus, with the missing tail filled in from the germline J gene. The rearrangement links TRBV5-6 to TRBJ2-5, with 9 bases that match TRBD2. V shed 7 bases, J shed 1 base, and the junction held 8 bases outside the gene matches. The CDR3 length is 15 residues. The germline gives CDR1 SGHDT, CDR2 YYEEEE. This chain's CDR3 is CASQNSGGGQETQYF. CDR3 DNA, as far as it was read: TGTGCCAGCCAAAATAGCGGGGGAGGCCAAGAGACC.